Below, 15 T cell receptor beta chains from the same sample are listed, as sequenced in a study of CD8 T cells in Susac syndrome. Reverse transcription used roughly 0.5 to 1 ug RNA and random hexamers. One entry per CDR3 protein, called by TCRdb with MiXCR from the immunoSEQ multiplex PCR reads. The sample lists under 150,000 distinct CDR3 sequences, 90% to 95% occurring once. Sequenced: CD8+ T cells from PBMCs. The source is a human donor with multiple sclerosis.

The rearrangement uses TRBV5-6 and TRBJ1-5, with TRBD1 as a possible D gene (6 bases). The CDR3 sequence is 13 residues long. Germline CDR1 reads SGHDT; CDR2 reads YYEEEE. The ends were cut back, 5 bases at V and 4 bases at J, with 10 bases in the middle. The CDR3 protein is CASSFTGNQPQHF. Written as DNA, the CDR3 is TGTGCCAGCAGTTTTACAGGGAATCAGCCCCAGCATTTT.

The V gene is TRBV20-1, the J gene TRBJ1-2, with 8 bases fitting TRBD1. This CDR3 is built from 13 residues. Germline CDR1 is DFQATT and CDR2 is SNEGSKA (reference sequence). The V segment lost 5 bases and the J segment 4 bases; nucleotides outside the gene matches: 6. The CDR3 DNA sequence: TGCAGTGCTTTGGACAGGGAAACCTATGGCTACACCTTC. This sequence encodes CSALDRETYGYTF.

This clonotype was detected a few times. This chain joins TRBV7-9 and TRBJ2-1, with D possibly matching TRBD1 (6 bases). The CDR3 covers 15 residues. V shed 4 bases and J shed 3 bases, with 13 bases lying between them. Germline lookup yields CDR1 SEHNR and CDR2 FQNEAQ (reference sequence). The CDR3 is CASSSPRDNYNEQFF. In nucleotides, the CDR3 is TGTGCCAGCAGCTCCCCCCGGGACAACTACAATGAGCAGTTCTTC.

CDR3 amino acids: CASSIGTGYNQPQHF. The CDR3 bases are TGTGCCAGTAGTATAGGGACAGGCTACAATCAGCCCCAGCATTTT. The gene calls are TRBV19 and TRBJ1-5; 7 positions match TRBD1. Germline V gene sequence: CDR1 LNHDA, CDR2 SQIVND (reference sequence). V trimming: 1 base; J trimming: 3 bases; junction bases outside the gene matches: 3. There are 15 residues in the CDR3. The full variable domain, rest sourced from reference TRBV19 and TRBJ1-5, is DGGITQSPKYLFRKEGQNVTLSCEQNLNHDAMYWYRQDPGQGLRLIYYSQIVNDFQKGDIAEGYSVSREKKESFPLTVTSAQKNPTAFYLCASSIGTGYNQPQHFGDGTRLSIL.

This clonotype was counted a single time. The V gene is TRBV25-1, the J gene TRBJ2-5; D gene unclear. There are 14 residues in the CDR3. Trimming stripped 1 base from V and 1 base from J, with 7 bases between. Germline V gene data show CDR1 as MGHDK and CDR2 as SYGVNS. For the CDR3, the DNA is TGTGCCAGCAGTGAATGGGCAGCCCAAGAGACCCAGTACTTC. Protein: CASSEWAAQETQYF.

The sample holds one count of this clonotype. The rearrangement joins TRBV7-9 to TRBJ2-1, with 7 bases that match TRBD2. Germline V gene lookup returns CDR1 SEHNR and CDR2 FQNEAQ (reference sequence). Unmatched junction bases numbered 15, after V lost 8 bases and J lost 8 bases. CDR3 length: 15 amino acids. CDR3 DNA sequence: TGTGCCAGCGGAATTGAGCGCGGGAGTGGGGATGAGCAGTTCTTC. Translation gives CASGIERGSGDEQFF.

A single count supports this clonotype. The DNA for the CDR3 is TGTGCCAGCAGCTTAGCCGGAGGCGGGAGGGCAGATACGCAGTATTTT. Its protein is CASSLAGGGRADTQYF. The chain employs TRBV7-8 and TRBJ2-3, with TRBD2 matching over 9 bases. CDR1 and CDR2 (germline): SGHVS, FQNEAQ. The CDR3 spans 16 residues. V was pared by 0 bases and J by 4 bases, with 5 bases of the junction left unmatched.

CDR3 protein: CSGTGMGEQYF. The CDR3 DNA follows: TGCAGTGGGACAGGGATGGGCGAGCAGTACTTC. V is TRBV29-1 and J is TRBJ2-7; 9 nucleotides match TRBD1. The CDR3 extends over 11 amino acids. The germline V gene has CDR1 SQVTM and CDR2 ANQGSEA.

The genes are TRBV5-1 and TRBJ2-2, with D possibly TRBD2 on 5 matching bases. CDR1 is SGHRS and CDR2 is YFSETQ in the germline V gene. The CDR3 runs 16 residues. V shed 1 base and J shed 4 bases, with 14 bases lying between them. Written as DNA, the CDR3 is TGCGCCAGCAGCTTGTCAGGCGTGGGGAGCACCGGGGAGCTGTTTTTT. It is translated as CASSLSGVGSTGELFF.

The V and J genes are TRBV28 and TRBJ2-7; TRBD1 agrees at 9 bases. With V trimmed by 7 bases and J by 8 bases, 12 bases remained unmatched. Germline CDR1 reads MDHEN; CDR2 reads SYDVKM. The CDR3 is 14 residues long. CDR3 sequence reads: CASKPPGQGWKQYF. The DNA of the CDR3 is TGTGCCAGCAAGCCACCGGGACAGGGATGGAAGCAGTACTTC.

The J gene is TRBJ2-7, the V gene TRBV2; D gene ambiguous. CDR3 size: 13 residues. With 6 bases removed from V and 1 base from J, the gap between germline ends came to 10 bases. CDR1 and CDR2 from the germline V gene are SNHLY and FYNNEI. As DNA, the CDR3 is TGTGCCAGCAGGGACGGATCTTCCTACGAGCAGTACTTC. This encodes CASRDGSSYEQYF. Together with reference TRBV2 and TRBJ2-7, the CDR3 gives the full variable domain: EPEVTQTPSHQVTQMGQEVILRCVPISNHLYFYWYRQILGQKVEFLVSFYNNEISEKSEIFDDQFSVERPDGSNFTLKIRSTKLEDSAMYFCASRDGSSYEQYFGPGTRLTVT.

This chain uses TRBV11-2 with TRBJ2-2; maybe TRBD1 (5 bases). V was cut by 3 bases and J by 2 bases, with 13 bases left in between. This CDR3 contains 16 residues. Germline assignment: CDR1 SGHAT and CDR2 FQNNGV. The DNA for the CDR3 is TGTGCCAGCAGCTTCCAGGGTAGGCCAAACACCGGGGAGCTGTTTTTT. This translates into CASSFQGRPNTGELFF.

The chain has TRBV7-8 and TRBJ2-5; TRBD1 might be the D (6 bases). The CDR3 loop spans 12 amino acids. Germline CDR1 is SGHVS and CDR2 is FQNEAQ. The V end was cut by 7 bases, the J end by 4 bases, with 10 bases between. The CDR3 DNA reads as TGTGCCAGCACGGACAGAGGAGAGACCCAGTACTTC. This gives the protein CASTDRGETQYF.

V usage is TRBV27 and J usage is TRBJ2-7; 7 bases line up with TRBD1. This CDR3 region has 14 residues. The ends lost 11 bases at V and 2 bases at J; junction bases unmatched: 12. In germline, CDR1 is MNHEY, CDR2 SMNVEV (reference sequence). Here the CDR3 DNA reads TGTGCCGGAGAACAGGGGCAGTCCGCCTACGAGCAGTACTTC. It encodes CAGEQGQSAYEQYF.

V and J are TRBV15 and TRBJ1-3; a weak D match, TRBD1 (5 bases). This CDR3 is built from 18 residues. Germline CDR1 and CDR2: LNHNV and YYDKDF (reference sequence). V gave up 0 bases and J gave up 4 bases, with 19 bases separating them. CDR3 sequence reads: CATSRDRSGPARGNTIYF. The DNA of the CDR3 is TGTGCCACCAGCAGAGATCGCTCAGGGCCGGCGAGAGGAAACACCATATATTTT.